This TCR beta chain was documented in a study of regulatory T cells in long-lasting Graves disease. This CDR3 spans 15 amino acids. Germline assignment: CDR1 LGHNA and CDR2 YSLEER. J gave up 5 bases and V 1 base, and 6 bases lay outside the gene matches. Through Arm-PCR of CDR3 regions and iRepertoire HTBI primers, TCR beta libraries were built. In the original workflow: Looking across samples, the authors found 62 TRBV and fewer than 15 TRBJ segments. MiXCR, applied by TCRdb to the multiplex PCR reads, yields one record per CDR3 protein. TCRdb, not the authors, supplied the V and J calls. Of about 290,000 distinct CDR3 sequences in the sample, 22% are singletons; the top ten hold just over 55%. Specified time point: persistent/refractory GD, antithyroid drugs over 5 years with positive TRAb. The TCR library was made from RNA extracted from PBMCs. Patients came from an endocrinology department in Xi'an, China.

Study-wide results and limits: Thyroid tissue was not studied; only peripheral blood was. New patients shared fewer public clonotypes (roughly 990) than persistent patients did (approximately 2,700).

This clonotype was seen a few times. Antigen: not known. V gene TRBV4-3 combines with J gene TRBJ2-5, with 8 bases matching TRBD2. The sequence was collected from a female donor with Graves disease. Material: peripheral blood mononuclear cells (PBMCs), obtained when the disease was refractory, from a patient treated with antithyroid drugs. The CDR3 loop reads CASSQGSGGMETQYF. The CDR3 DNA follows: TGCGCCAGCAGCCAAGGTTCGGGGGGGATGGAGACCCAGTACTTC.